This TCR beta chain comes out of a study of beta chain features in type 1 diabetes. Of the isolated RNA, all was reverse transcribed, and so the sequenced material was expressed TCRB transcripts. The protocol was immunoSEQ multiplex PCR, while the TCRdb copy is restricted to in-frame clones and leaves out a portion. There are 680,000 or so clones in the sample; less than 20% occur only once, and about 0.097% lies in the top ten. The germline V gene has CDR1 SGHTA and CDR2 FQGTGA. The CDR3 extends over 13 amino acids. The J segment lost 5 bases and the V segment lost 5 bases, leaving 4 bases of the junction unmatched. This clone was seen a handful of times.

This TCR came from a man aged 18 to 30 in good health. The chain uses TRBV7-3 and TRBJ1-2, with TRBD1 matching 8 bases. The specimen sequenced was naive CD4+ T cells from blood. The CDR3 loop reads CASSANRGYGYTF. In DNA form, the CDR3 reads TGTGCCAGCAGCGCTAACAGGGGGTATGGCTACACCTTC.